The entry that follows covers one T cell receptor beta chain sequence. As yet, its antigen is unknown. The data derive from a study of cytomegalovirus exposure and HLA in healthy donors. Samples came from healthy bone marrow donors. Study conclusions and caveats: Later, an analysis showed that TCR beta chains associated with HLA were more clonally expanded than others that were equally common. At a 0.05 false discovery rate, a later analysis found over 15,000 TCR beta sequences to be associated with HLA alleles. A later analysis found most CMV-associated TCR beta chains apparently HLA-restricted.

Trimming took off 0 bases at V and 4 bases at J, with 7 bases between the two ends. The CDR3 runs 13 residues. Germline V gene lookup returns CDR1 GTSNPN and CDR2 SVGIG (reference sequence). Vbeta (60) and Jbeta (13) primers were used in the PCR. Measured with immunoSEQ multiplex PCR; TCRdb has only the in-frame clones, and not every one. Of over 150,000 clones detected, around 75% appear once; the ten largest clones hold just under 3%. The chain has TRBV30 and TRBJ1-5; no clear D gene. The clonotype comes from a male donor in good health and CMV-seronegative. The sequenced sample consisted of PBMCs. The DNA for the CDR3 is TGTGCCTGGAGTGTAAACAGAAATCAGCCCCAGCATTTT. This encodes CAWSVNRNQPQHF.